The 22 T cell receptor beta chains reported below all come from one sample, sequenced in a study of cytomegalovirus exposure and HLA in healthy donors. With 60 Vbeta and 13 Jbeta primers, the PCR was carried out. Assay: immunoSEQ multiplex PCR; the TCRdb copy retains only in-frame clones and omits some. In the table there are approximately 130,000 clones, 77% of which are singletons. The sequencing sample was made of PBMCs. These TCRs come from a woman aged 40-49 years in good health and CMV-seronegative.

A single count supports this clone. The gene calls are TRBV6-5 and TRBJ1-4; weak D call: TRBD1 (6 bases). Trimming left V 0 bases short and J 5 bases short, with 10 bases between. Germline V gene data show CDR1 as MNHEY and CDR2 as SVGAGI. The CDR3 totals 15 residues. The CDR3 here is CASSYSQGPNEKLFF. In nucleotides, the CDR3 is TGTGCCAGCAGTTACTCACAGGGACCGAATGAAAAACTGTTTTTT.

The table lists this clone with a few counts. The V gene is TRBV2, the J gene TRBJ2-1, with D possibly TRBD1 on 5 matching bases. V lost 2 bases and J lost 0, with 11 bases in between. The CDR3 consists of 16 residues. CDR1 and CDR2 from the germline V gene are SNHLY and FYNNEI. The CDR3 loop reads CASSEIGASSYNEQFF. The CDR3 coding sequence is TGTGCCAGCAGTGAAATAGGGGCGTCCTCCTACAATGAGCAGTTCTTC.

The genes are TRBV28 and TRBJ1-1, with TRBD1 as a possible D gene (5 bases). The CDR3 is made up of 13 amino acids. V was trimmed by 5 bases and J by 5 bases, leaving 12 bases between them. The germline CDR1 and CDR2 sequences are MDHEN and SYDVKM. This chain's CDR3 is CASSPGDWTEAFF. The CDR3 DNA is TGTGCCAGCAGTCCGGGGGACTGGACTGAAGCTTTCTTT.

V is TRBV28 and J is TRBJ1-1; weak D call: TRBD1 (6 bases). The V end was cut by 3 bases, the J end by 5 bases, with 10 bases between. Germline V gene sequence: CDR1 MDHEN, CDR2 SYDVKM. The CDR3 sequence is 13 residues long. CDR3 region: CASSLGGLTEAFF. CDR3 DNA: TGTGCCAGCAGTTTGGGGGGGCTGACTGAAGCTTTCTTT.

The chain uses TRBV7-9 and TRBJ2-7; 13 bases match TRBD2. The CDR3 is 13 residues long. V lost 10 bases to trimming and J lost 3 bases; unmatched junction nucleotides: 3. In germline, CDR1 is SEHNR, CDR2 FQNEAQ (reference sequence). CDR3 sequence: CATGLAGVYEQYF. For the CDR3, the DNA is TGTGCCACCGGACTAGCGGGGGTCTACGAGCAGTACTTC.

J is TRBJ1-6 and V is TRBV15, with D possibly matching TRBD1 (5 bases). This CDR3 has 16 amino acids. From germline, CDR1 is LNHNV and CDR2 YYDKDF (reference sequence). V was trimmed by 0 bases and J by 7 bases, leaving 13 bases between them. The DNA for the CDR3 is TGTGCCACCAGCAGAGATAGGGGCAGGGAAAATTCACCCCTCCACTTT. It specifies CATSRDRGRENSPLHF.

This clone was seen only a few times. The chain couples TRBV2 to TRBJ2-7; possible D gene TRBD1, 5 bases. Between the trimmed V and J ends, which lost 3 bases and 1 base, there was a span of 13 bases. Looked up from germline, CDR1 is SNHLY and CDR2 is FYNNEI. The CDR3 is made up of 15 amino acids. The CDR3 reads CASSDRDKGSYEQYF. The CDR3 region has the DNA TGTGCCAGCAGTGACAGGGATAAGGGATCCTACGAGCAGTACTTC.

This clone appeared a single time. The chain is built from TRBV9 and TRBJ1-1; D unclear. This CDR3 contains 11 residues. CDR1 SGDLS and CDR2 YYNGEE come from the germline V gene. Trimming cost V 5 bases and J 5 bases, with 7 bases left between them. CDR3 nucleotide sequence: TGTGCCAGCAGTTCTCGGACTGAAGCTTTCTTT. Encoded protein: CASSSRTEAFF.

This CDR3 reads CASSSYDRGFTEAFF. CDR3 nucleotides: TGCGCCAGCAGCTCATACGACAGGGGGTTTACTGAAGCTTTCTTT. This chain uses TRBV5-1 with TRBJ1-1; the match to TRBD1 covers 9 bases. V gave up 3 bases and J gave up 5 bases; unmatched junction bases: 8. Germline V gene sequence: CDR1 SGHRS, CDR2 YFSETQ. CDR3 length equals 15 residues.

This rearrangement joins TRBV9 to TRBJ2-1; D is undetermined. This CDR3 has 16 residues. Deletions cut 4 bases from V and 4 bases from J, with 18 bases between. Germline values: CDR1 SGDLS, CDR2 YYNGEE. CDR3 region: CASSPAPTVGYNEQFF. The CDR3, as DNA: TGTGCCAGCAGCCCAGCCCCCACAGTGGGTTACAATGAGCAGTTCTTC.

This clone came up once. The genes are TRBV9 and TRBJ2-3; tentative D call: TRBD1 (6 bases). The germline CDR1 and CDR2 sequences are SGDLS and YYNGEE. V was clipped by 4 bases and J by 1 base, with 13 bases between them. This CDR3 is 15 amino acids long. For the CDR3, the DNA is TGTGCCAGCAGCCGGGCACAGGGAGGCACAGATACGCAGTATTTT. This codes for CASSRAQGGTDTQYF.

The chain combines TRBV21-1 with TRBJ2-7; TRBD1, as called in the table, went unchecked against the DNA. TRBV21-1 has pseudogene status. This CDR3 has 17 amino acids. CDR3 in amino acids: CASSRGAPGQGSYEQYF. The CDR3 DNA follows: TGTGCCAGCAGCAGAGGGGCCCCCGGACAGGGGTCCTACGAGCAGTACTTC.

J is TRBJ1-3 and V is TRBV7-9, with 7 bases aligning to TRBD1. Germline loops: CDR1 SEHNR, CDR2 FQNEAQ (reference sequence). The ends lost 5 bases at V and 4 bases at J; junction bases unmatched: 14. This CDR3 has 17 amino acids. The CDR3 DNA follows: TGTGCCAGCAGCGTAGATGGCAGGGGACAGTCCGGAAACACCATATATTTT. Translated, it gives CASSVDGRGQSGNTIYF.

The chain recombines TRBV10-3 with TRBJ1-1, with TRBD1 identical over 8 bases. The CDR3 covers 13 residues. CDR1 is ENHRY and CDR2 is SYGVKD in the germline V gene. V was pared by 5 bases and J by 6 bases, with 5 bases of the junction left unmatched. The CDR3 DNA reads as TGTGCCATCAGTATGGACAGGGCGGCTGAAGCTTTCTTT. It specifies CAISMDRAAEAFF.

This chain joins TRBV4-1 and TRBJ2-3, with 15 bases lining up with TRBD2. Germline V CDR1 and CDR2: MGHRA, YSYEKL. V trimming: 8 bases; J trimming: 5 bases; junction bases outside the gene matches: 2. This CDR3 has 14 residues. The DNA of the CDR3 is TGCGCCAGCCGGACTAGCGGGGGGGTAGATACGCAGTATTTT. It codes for CASRTSGGVDTQYF.

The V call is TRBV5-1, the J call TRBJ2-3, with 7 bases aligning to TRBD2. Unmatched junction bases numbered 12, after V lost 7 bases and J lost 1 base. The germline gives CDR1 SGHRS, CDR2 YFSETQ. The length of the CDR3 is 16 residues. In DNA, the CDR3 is TGCGCCAGCGCCCGGACTGAGCGGGGCCGCACAGATACGCAGTATTTT. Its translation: CASARTERGRTDTQYF.

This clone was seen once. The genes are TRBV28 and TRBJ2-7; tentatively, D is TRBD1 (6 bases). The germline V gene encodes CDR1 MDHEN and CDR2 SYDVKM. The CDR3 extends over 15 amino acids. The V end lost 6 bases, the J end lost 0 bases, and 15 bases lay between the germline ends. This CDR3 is CASSPQGQGSYEQYF. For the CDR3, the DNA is TGTGCCAGCAGCCCCCAGGGGCAGGGCTCCTACGAGCAGTACTTC.

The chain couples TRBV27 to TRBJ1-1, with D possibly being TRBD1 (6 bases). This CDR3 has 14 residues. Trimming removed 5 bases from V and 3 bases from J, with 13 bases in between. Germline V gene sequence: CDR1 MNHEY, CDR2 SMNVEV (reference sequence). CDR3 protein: CASSPNRAHTEAFF. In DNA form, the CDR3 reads TGTGCCAGCAGTCCGAACAGGGCGCACACTGAAGCTTTCTTT.

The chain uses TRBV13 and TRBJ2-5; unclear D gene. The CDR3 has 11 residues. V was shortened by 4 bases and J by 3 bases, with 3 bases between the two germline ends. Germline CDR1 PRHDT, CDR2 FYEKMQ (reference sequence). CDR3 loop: CASSSKETQYF. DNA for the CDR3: TGTGCCAGCAGCTCAAAAGAGACCCAGTACTTC.

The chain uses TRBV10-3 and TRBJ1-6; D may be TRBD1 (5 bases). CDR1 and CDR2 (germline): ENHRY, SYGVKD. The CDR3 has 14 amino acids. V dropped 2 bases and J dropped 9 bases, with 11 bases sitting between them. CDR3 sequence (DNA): TGTGCCATCAGTGAGGCCCAGGGCGTTTCACCCCTCCACTTT. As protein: CAISEAQGVSPLHF.

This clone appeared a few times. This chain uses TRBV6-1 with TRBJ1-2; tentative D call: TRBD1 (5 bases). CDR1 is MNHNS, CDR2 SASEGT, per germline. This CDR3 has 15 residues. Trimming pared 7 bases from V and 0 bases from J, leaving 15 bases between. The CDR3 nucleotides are TGTGCCAGCAAGATACAGGCCGAAGCTAACTATGGCTACACCTTC. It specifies CASKIQAEANYGYTF.

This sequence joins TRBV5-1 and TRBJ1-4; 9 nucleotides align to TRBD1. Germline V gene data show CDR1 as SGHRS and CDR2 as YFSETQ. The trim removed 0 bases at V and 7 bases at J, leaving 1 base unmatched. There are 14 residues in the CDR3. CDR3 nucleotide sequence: TGCGCCAGCAGCTTGGGGACAGGGGCTGAAAAACTGTTTTTT. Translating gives CASSLGTGAEKLFF.